The rows below give T cell receptor beta chains drawn from one sample of a study of blood T cell repertoires in COVID-19. Generated by immunoSEQ multiplex PCR, the TCRdb table keeps only in-frame clones and is missing some. The sample has 43,000 or so clones, around 80% seen once. Sequencing was performed on peripheral blood. The origin of the receptors is an older woman with acute or convalescent COVID-19. Both conserved end residues are part of each CDR3. A D gene is named only where the DNA matches it firmly. Only part of the rows carry a size: once, few, many, or a class if the clone is expanded.

DNA | CDR3 | V | size | D | J
TGTGCTAGCAGCTCACAAACAGGGTGGGCAACCGGGGAGCTGTTTTTT | CASSSQTGWATGELFF | TRBV7-7 | . | . | TRBJ2-2
TGCAGTGCTCAAGAGGGTGGTGAGCAGTTCTTC | CSAQEGGEQFF | TRBV20-1 | . | . | TRBJ2-1
TGCGCCAGCAGCCACCAGAGACTAGCGGGGGGGACTGGGGCCAACGTCCTGACTTTC | CASSHQRLAGGTGANVLTF | TRBV4-3 | . | TRBD2 | TRBJ2-6
TGTGCCAGCAGTGCTCGACAGGGTCAGCTCTCCTACGAGCAGTACTTC | CASSARQGQLSYEQYF | TRBV25-1 | . | TRBD1 | TRBJ2-7
TGTGCCAGCAGCTTCGGGGGTATAGGGGGCTACACCTTC | CASSFGGIGGYTF | TRBV7-2 | few | . | TRBJ1-2
TGTGCCAGTAGTGGGCAGGGAGGGCTGCTAAACACTGAAGCTTTCTTT | CASSGQGGLLNTEAFF | TRBV19 | once | . | TRBJ1-1
TGTGCCAGCAGCCAATTACAGGGCACTGAAGCTTTCTTT | CASSQLQGTEAFF | TRBV14 | . | . | TRBJ1-1
TGTGCCAGCAGCAATTGGGGGGTAAGGACTGAAGCTTTCTTT | CASSNWGVRTEAFF | TRBV21-1 | . | . | TRBJ1-1
TGTGCCTGGAGTGTAGGTACCGGGGATTCACCCCTCCACTTT | CAWSVGTGDSPLHF | TRBV30 | . | . | TRBJ1-6
TGTGCCAGCAGTGAAGGGTGGCGGGGCCGCGACGAGCAGTACTTC | CASSEGWRGRDEQYF | TRBV6-1 | . | . | TRBJ2-7
TGTGCCAGCAGTTCATACCCGGGGGAGCGGACAGATACGCAGTATTTT | CASSSYPGERTDTQYF | TRBV6-6 | . | . | TRBJ2-3
TGTGCCAGCGTCCAGGGGGGCCCTAATGAAAAACTGTTTTTT | CASVQGGPNEKLFF | TRBV28 | . | TRBD1 | TRBJ1-4
TGTGCCAGCAGGCTCGGGACTAACTATGGCTACACCTTC | CASRLGTNYGYTF | TRBV2 | once | . | TRBJ1-2
TGCGCCAGCAGCTTCACTAGCGGGGGTAACTTTCACAATGAGCAGTTCTTC | CASSFTSGGNFHNEQFF | TRBV5-1 | . | TRBD2 | TRBJ2-1
TGTGCCAGCAGCCAATTCACCCGAGGTGGAGAGACCCAGTACTTC | CASSQFTRGGETQYF | TRBV14 | . | . | TRBJ2-5
TGTGCCAGCAGCTTAGGGGACACCTTAGATACGCAGTATTTT | CASSLGDTLDTQYF | TRBV11-2 | . | . | TRBJ2-3
TGTGCCAGCAGCTTATTAGGGGGCAGGGGGGAAAAACTGTTTTTT | CASSLLGGRGEKLFF | TRBV7-2 | once | TRBD1 | TRBJ1-4
TGTGCCAGCAGCGGTCGGACAGGGGGCCACGAGCAGTACTTC | CASSGRTGGHEQYF | TRBV11-2 | . | TRBD1 | TRBJ2-7
TGTGCCAGCAGCGAGGGACAGGGAATCTCCTACGAGCAGTACTTC | CASSEGQGISYEQYF | TRBV9 | . | TRBD1 | TRBJ2-7
TGTGCCAGCAGTCTCCGGTTCGGGGGCACTGAAGCTTTCTTT | CASSLRFGGTEAFF | TRBV27 | . | . | TRBJ1-1
TGTGCCAGTCGAGCCGGGACAGGGGGACTATTCAATCAGCCCCAGCATTTT | CASRAGTGGLFNQPQHF | TRBV19 | once | TRBD1 | TRBJ1-5
TGTGCCATCAGTGAAACAGGGACGAACACTGAAGCTTTCTTT | CAISETGTNTEAFF | TRBV10-3 | . | . | TRBJ1-1
TGTGCCAGCAGCAACAGGGCGGGCGGAGGACCCTACGAGCAGTACTTC | CASSNRAGGGPYEQYF | TRBV11-2 | . | . | TRBJ2-7
TGTGCCAGCAGTTTAGCGGGGCGAACGAATGAGCAGTTCTTC | CASSLAGRTNEQFF | TRBV27 | . | . | TRBJ2-1
TGTGCCAGCAGCAAACAGATTACAGCGAACACCGGGGAGCTGTTTTTT | CASSKQITANTGELFF | TRBV14 | . | . | TRBJ2-2
TGTGCCACCCGGCGGGGAGCTAACTATGGCTACACCTTC | CATRRGANYGYTF | TRBV19 | . | . | TRBJ1-2
TGTGCCAGCAGCCAAACGCGGGGGGCCCACCTCAATGAGCAGTTCTTC | CASSQTRGAHLNEQFF | TRBV4-2 | . | TRBD2 | TRBJ2-1
TGTGCCAGCAGCCAAGATGGGGTGGGGACAGGGGATGAGCAGTTCTTC | CASSQDGVGTGDEQFF | TRBV14 | . | TRBD1 | TRBJ2-1
TGTGCCAGCAGCTTAACAACCAGATCCTACAATGAGCAGTTCTTC | CASSLTTRSYNEQFF | TRBV7-6 | . | . | TRBJ2-1
TGTGCCAGCAGCCGAACGGGGGAACAGGCTTTCTTT | CASSRTGEQAFF | TRBV7-6 | . | . | TRBJ1-1
TGTGCCAGCAGCTCGCGGGGGGGCCAAGATACGCAGTATTTT | CASSSRGGQDTQYF | TRBV13 | few | TRBD2 | TRBJ2-3
TGTGCCAGCAGCGTTGCTCAGGGTGCCGGGGAGCTGTTTTTT | CASSVAQGAGELFF | TRBV9 | . | . | TRBJ2-2
TGCGCCAGCAGTGGGGGACAGGGAGGAGTGGAGCAGTACTTC | CASSGGQGGVEQYF | TRBV10-1 | . | TRBD1 | TRBJ2-7
TGTGCCAGCAGCTTGGTGTCCCTCTACGAGCAGTACTTC | CASSLVSLYEQYF | TRBV5-6 | . | . | TRBJ2-7
TGTGCCAGCAGCCATCCCGGGACAGGCTACGAGCAGTACTTC | CASSHPGTGYEQYF | TRBV7-2 | . | TRBD1 | TRBJ2-7